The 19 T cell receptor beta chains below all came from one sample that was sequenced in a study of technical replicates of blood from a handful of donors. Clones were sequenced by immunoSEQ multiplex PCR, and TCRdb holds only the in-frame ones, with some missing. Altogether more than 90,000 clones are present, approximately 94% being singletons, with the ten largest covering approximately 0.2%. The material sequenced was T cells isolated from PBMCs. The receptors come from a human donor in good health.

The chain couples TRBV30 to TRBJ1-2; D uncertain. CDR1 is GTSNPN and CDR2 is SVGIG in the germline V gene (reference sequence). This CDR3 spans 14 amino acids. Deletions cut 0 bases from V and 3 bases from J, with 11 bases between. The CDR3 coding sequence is TGTGCCTGGAGTGTATCCCACAGACACTATGGCTACACCTTC. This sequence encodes CAWSVSHRHYGYTF.

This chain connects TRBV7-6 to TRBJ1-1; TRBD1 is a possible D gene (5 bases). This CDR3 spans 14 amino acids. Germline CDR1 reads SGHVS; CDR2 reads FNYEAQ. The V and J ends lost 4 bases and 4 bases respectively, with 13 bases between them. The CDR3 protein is CASSSSSGGTEAFF. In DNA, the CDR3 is TGTGCCAGCAGCTCCAGCTCGGGGGGCACTGAAGCTTTCTTT.

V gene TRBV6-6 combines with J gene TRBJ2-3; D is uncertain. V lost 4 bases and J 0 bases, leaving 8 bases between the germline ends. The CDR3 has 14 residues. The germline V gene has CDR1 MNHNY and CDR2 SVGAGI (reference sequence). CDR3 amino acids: CASSSLSSTDTQYF. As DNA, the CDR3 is TGTGCCAGCAGTTCCCTCTCTAGCACAGATACGCAGTATTTT.

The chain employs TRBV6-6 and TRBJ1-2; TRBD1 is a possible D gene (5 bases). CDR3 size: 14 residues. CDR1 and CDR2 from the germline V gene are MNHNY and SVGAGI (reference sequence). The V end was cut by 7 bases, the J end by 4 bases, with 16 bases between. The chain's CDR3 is CASTKTVVVYGYTF. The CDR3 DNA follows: TGTGCCAGCACCAAGACAGTCGTGGTCTATGGCTACACCTTC.

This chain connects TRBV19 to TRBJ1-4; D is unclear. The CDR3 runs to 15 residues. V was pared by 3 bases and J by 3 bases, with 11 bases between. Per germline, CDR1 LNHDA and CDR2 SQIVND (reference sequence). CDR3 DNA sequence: TGTGCCAGTAGTATGGGCTACACGTCTAATGAAAAACTGTTTTTT. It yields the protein CASSMGYTSNEKLFF.

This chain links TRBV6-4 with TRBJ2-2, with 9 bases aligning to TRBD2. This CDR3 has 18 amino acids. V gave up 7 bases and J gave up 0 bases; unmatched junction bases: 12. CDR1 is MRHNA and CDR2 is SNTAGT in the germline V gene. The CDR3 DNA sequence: TGTGCCAGCACCCGAGGGAGTAGCGGGGGCACGAACACCGGGGAGCTGTTTTTT. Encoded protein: CASTRGSSGGTNTGELFF.

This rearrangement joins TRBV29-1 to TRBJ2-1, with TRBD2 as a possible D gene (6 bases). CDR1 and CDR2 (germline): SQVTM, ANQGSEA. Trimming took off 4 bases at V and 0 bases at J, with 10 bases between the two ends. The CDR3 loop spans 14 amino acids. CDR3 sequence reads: CSVGRASSYNEQFF. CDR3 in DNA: TGCAGCGTTGGGAGGGCCAGCTCCTACAATGAGCAGTTCTTC.

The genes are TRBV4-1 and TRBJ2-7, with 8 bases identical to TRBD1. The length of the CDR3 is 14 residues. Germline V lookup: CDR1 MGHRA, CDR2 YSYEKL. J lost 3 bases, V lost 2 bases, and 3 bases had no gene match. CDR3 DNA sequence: TGCGCCAGCAGCCAACCGGGACAGGACTACGAGCAGTACTTC. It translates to CASSQPGQDYEQYF.

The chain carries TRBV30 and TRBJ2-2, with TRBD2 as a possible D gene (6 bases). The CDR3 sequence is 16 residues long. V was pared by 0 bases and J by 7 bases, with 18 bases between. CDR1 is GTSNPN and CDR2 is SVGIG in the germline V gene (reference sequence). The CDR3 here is CAWSVLSGGWDGELFF. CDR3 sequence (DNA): TGTGCCTGGAGTGTACTGAGCGGAGGGTGGGACGGGGAGCTGTTTTTT. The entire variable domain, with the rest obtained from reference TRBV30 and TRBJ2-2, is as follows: SQTIHQWPATLVQPVGSPLSLECTVEGTSNPNLYWYRQAAGRGLQLLFYSVGIGQISSEVPQNLSASRPQDRQFILSSKKLLLSDSGFYLCAWSVLSGGWDGELFFGEGSRLTVL.

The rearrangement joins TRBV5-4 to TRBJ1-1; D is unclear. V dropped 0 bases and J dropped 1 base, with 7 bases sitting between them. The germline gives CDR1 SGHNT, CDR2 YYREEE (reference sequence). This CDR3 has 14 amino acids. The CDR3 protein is CASSLVGGNTEAFF. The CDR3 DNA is TGTGCCAGCAGCTTGGTCGGCGGGAACACTGAAGCTTTCTTT.

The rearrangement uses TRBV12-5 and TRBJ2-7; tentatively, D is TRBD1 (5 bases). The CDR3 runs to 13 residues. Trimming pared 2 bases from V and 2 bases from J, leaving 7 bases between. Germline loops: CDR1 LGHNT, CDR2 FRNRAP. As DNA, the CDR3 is TGTGCTAGTGGTTTGATAGGGGCCTACGAGCAGTACTTC. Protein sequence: CASGLIGAYEQYF.

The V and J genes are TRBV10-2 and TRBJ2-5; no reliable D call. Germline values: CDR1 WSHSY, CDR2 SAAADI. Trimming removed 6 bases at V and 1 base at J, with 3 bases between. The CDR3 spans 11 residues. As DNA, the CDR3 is TGCGCCAGCAGGGCCCAAGAGACCCAGTACTTC. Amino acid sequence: CASRAQETQYF.

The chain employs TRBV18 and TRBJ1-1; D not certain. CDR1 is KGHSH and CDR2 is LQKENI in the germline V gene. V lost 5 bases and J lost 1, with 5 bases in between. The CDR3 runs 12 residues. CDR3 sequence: CASSAGNTEAFF. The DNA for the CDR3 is TGTGCCAGCTCAGCGGGGAACACTGAAGCTTTCTTT.

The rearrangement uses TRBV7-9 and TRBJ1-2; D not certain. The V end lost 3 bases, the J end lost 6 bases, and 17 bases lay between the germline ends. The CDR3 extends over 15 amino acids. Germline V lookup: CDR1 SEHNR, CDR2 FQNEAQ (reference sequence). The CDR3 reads CASSFTEDGLNGYTF. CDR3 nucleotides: TGTGCCAGCAGCTTCACGGAAGACGGGTTAAATGGCTACACCTTC. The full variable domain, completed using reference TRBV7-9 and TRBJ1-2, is DTGVSQNPRHKITKRGQNVTFRCDPISEHNRLYWYRQTLGQGPEFLTYFQNEAQLEKSRLLSDRFSAERPKGSFSTLEIQRTEQGDSAMYLCASSFTEDGLNGYTFGSGTRLTVV.

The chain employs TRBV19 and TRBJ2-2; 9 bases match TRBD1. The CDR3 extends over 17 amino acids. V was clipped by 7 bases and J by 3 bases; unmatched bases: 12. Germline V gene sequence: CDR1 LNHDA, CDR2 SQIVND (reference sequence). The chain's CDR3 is CASTTGQGGVYTGELFF. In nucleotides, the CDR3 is TGTGCCAGTACCACGGGACAGGGAGGAGTTTACACCGGGGAGCTGTTTTTT.

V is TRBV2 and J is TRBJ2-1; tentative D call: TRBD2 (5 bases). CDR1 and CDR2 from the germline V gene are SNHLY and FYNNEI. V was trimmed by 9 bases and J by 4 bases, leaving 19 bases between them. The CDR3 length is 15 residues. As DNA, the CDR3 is TGTGCCAGAGCTAGCCGGGAAGCCGTTTACAATGAGCAGTTCTTC. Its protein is CARASREAVYNEQFF. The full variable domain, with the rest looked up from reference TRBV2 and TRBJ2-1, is EPEVTQTPSHQVTQMGQEVILRCVPISNHLYFYWYRQILGQKVEFLVSFYNNEISEKSEIFDDQFSVERPDGSNFTLKIRSTKLEDSAMYFCARASREAVYNEQFFGPGTRLTVL.

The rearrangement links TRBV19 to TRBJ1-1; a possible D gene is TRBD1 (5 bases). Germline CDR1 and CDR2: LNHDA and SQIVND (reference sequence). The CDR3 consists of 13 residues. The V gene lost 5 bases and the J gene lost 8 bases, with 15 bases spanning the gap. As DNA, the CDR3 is TGTGCCAGTAGTTCCGGACAAATAAGGGAAGCTTTCTTT. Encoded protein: CASSSGQIREAFF.

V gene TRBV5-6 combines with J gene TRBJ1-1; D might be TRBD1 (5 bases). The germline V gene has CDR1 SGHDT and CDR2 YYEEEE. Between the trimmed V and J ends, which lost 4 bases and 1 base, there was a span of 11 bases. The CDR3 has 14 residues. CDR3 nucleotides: TGTGCCAGCAGCCAGGGTGCAGCGAACACTGAAGCTTTCTTT. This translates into CASSQGAANTEAFF.

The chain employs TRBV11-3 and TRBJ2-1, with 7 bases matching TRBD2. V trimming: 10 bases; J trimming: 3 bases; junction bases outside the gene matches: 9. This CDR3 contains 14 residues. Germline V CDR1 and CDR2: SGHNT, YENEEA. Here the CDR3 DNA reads TGTGCCACCAAAGCGGGGACCAACTACAATGAGCAGTTCTTC. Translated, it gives CATKAGTNYNEQFF.